This TCR beta chain was retrieved from a study of T cell repertoires in cytomegalovirus infection (dated by TCRdb to between 2017 and 2020). With respect to the entire study: The peptide stimulations were aimed at well-studied HLA-B-restricted epitopes as well as recently identified HLA-C-restricted CMV epitopes, whose presentation resists viral immunomodulation. Donor HLA type was relevant to the analysis, as public TCR beta signatures indicated carriage of CMV infection together with the matching HLA type. Points the paper makes about the study in general: Carriers of CMV infection plus the relevant HLA type were discriminated by the cumulative frequency of public TCR beta family members in the study cohort and in an independent 352-donor cohort. In the ex vivo response, HLA-C-restricted CMV-specific TCR beta clonotypes were dominant, and in two of eight donors the single most frequent clonotype came from this HLA-C-restricted group.

These reads were obtained on an Illumina HiSeq 1500. TCRdb reprocessed the public reads (quality trimming at Q25 with fastp, clone calling with MiXCR) and kept in-frame beta chains. When rows share a CDR3 protein, they turn into one entry using the most common DNA and genes. The sample table contains some 320,000 distinct CDR3 sequences; only one count was recorded for 25% to 35% of them. The ten largest clonotypes hold 20% of the sample. This clonotype has more than one count but fewer than ten. The antigen it recognizes is unknown. One base away there is no much larger clone; base qualities are not given. In the paper's terms, the treatment or condition label means: in vitro stimulation with specific CMV peptide epitopes to enrich CMV-specific T cells. The sequencing used cultured PBMCs, collected from culture after CMV antigen stimulation. The sequence was collected from a human donor in good health (CMV status not recorded). Some clones in this sample may be carry-over from other donors' samples.

The base sequence is TGTGCCAGCACCGGAGCTGGTACAGCCCTTTATAGCAATCAGCCCCAGCATTTT. Its protein product is CASTGAGTALYSNQPQHF. In this chain, TRBV6-6 is recombined with TRBJ1-5; the D gene is unclear. CDR1 and CDR2 are read off the germline V gene (reference sequence) as MNHNY and SVGAGI. Cut back by 7 bases and 0 bases, the V and J ends lie 22 bases apart. From cysteine to phenylalanine, the CDR3 is 18 amino acids long. Just the 54-base CDR3 DNA is kept, in frame starting at base 1.